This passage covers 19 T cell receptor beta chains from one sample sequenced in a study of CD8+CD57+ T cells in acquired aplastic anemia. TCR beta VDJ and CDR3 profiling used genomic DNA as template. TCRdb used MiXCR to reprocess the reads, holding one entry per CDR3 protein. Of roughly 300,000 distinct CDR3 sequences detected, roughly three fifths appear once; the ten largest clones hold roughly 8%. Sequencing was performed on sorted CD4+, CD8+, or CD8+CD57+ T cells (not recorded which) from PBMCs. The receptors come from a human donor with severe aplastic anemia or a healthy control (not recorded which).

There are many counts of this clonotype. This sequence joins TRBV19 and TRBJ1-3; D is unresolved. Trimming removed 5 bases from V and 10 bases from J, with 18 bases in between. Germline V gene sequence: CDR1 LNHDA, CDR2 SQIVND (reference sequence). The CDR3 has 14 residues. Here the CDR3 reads CASSRAGPARTIYF. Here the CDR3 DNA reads TGTGCCAGTAGTCGGGCAGGACCGGCAAGGACCATATATTTT. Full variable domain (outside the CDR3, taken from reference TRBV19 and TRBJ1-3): DGGITQSPKYLFRKEGQNVTLSCEQNLNHDAMYWYRQDPGQGLRLIYYSQIVNDFQKGDIAEGYSVSREKKESFPLTVTSAQKNPTAFYLCASSRAGPARTIYFGEGSWLTVV.

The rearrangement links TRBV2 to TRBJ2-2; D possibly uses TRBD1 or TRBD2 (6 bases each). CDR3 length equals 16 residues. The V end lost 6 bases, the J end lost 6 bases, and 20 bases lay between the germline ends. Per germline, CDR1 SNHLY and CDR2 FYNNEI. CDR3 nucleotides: TGTGCCAGCAGCGGGGCTGGGGGGCATTTTGCCGGGGAGCTGTTTTTT. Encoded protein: CASSGAGGHFAGELFF.

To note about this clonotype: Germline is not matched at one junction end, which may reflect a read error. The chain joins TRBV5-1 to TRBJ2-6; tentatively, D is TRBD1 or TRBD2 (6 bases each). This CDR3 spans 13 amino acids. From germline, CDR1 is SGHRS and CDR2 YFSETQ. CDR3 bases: TGCGCCAGCAGCCCCTCGGGGGCCGACACTGAAGCTTTC. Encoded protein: CASSPSGADTEAF.

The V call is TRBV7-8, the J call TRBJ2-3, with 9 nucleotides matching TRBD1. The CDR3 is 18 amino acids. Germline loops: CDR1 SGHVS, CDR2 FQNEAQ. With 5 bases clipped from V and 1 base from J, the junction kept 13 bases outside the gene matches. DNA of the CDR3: TGTGCCAGCAGCCGAGTCCCCGGGACAGGGCAGCGCACAGATACGCAGTATTTT. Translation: CASSRVPGTGQRTDTQYF.

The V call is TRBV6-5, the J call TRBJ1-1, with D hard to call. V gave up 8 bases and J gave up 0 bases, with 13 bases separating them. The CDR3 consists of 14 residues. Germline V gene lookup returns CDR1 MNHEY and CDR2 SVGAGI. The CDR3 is CASSELPVNTEAFF. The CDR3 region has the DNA TGTGCCAGCTCTGAATTACCAGTGAACACTGAAGCTTTCTTT.

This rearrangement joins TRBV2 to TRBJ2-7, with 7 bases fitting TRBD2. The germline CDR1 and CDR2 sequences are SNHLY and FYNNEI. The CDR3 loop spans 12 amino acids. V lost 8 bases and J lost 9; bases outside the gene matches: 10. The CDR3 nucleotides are TGTGCCAGCGCCAAGGGCTGGGAGGGGCAGTACTTC. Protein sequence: CASAKGWEGQYF. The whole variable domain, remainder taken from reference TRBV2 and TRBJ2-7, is EPEVTQTPSHQVTQMGQEVILRCVPISNHLYFYWYRQILGQKVEFLVSFYNNEISEKSEIFDDQFSVERPDGSNFTLKIRSTKLEDSAMYFCASAKGWEGQYFGPGTRLTVT.

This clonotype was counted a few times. The CDR3 reads CASNVIPGTQYF. In DNA form, the CDR3 reads TGTGCCAGCAACGTCATCCCGGGGACCCAGTACTTC. The J gene is TRBJ2-5, the V gene TRBV7-9; D remains ambiguous. Trimming took 7 bases from V and 7 from J, leaving 13 bases between them. This CDR3 region has 12 residues. Germline-derived CDR1 and CDR2 are SEHNR and FQNEAQ (reference sequence).

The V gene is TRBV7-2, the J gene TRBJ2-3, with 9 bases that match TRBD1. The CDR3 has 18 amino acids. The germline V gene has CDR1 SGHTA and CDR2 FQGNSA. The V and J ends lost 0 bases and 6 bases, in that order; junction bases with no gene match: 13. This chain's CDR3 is CASSLAQGQGSWYDTQYF. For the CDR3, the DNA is TGTGCCAGCAGCTTAGCCCAAGGACAGGGGAGTTGGTATGATACGCAGTATTTT.

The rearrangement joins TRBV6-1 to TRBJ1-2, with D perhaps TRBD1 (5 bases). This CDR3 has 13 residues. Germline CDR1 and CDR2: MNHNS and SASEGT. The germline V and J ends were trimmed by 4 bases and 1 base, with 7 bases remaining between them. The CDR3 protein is CASSATVNYGYTF. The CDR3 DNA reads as TGTGCCAGCAGTGCGACAGTTAACTATGGCTACACCTTC.

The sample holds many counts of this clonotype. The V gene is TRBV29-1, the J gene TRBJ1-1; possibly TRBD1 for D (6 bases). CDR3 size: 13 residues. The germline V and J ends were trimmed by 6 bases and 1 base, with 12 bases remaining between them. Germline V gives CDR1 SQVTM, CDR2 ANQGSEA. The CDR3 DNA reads TGCAGCGTAGCTACAGGGTGGAACACTGAAGCTTTCTTT. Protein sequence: CSVATGWNTEAFF.

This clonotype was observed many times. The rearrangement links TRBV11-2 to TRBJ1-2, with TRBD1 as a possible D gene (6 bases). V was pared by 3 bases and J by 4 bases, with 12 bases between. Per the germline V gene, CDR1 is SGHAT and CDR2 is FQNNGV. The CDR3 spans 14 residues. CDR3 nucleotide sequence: TGTGCCAGCAGCTTGAGTGGGGGCCTCTATGGCTACACCTTC. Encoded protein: CASSLSGGLYGYTF.

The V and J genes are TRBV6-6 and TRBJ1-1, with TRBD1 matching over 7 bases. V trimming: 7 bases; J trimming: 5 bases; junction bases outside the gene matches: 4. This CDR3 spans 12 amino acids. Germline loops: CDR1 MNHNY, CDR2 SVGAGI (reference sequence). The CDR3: CASTSGGTEAFF. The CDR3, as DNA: TGTGCCAGCACGTCAGGGGGTACTGAAGCTTTCTTT.

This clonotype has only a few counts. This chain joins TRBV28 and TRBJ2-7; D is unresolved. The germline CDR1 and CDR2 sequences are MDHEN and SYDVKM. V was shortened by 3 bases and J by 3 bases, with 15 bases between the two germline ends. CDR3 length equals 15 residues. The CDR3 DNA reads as TGTGCCAGCAGTTTGGCCGGAAATCAATACTACGAGCAGTACTTC. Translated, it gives CASSLAGNQYYEQYF.

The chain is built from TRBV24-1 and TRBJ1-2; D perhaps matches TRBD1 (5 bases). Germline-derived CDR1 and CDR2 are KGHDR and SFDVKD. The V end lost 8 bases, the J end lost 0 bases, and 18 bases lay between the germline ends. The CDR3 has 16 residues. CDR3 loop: CATTSVRRGPNYGYTF. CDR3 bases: TGTGCCACCACGAGTGTGCGGAGGGGACCTAACTATGGCTACACCTTC.

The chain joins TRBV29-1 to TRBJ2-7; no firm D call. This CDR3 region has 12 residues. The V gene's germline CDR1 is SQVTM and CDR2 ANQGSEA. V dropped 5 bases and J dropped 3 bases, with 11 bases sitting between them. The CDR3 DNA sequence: TGCAGCGTTATTCGGGCAGGCTACGAGCAGTACTTC. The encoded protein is CSVIRAGYEQYF.

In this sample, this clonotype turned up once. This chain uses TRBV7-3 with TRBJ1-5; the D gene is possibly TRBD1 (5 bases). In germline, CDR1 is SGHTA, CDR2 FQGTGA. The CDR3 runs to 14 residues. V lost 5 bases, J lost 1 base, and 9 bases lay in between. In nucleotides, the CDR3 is TGTGCCAGCAGCGCTCGACAGAGCAATCAGCCCCAGCATTTT. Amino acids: CASSARQSNQPQHF. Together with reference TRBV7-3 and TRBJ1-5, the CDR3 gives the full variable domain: GAGVSQTPSNKVTEKGKYVELRCDPISGHTALYWYRQSLGQGPEFLIYFQGTGAADDSGLPNDRFFAVRPEGSVSTLKIQRTERGDSAVYLCASSARQSNQPQHFGDGTRLSIL.

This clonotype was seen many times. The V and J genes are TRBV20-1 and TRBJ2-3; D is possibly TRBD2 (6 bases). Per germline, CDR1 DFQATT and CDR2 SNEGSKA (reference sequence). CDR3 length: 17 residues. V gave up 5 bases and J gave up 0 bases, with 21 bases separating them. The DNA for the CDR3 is TGCAGTGCTGGGGGAGGTTGGAGCCACACTAGCACAGATACGCAGTATTTT. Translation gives CSAGGGWSHTSTDTQYF.

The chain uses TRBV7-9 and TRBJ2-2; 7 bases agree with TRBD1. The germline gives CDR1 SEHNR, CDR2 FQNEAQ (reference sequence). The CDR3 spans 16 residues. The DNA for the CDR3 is TGTGGGAGCAGCCGAGGGGGCCGAGGGTATACCGGGGAGCTGTTTTTT. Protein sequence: CGSSRGGRGYTGELFF.

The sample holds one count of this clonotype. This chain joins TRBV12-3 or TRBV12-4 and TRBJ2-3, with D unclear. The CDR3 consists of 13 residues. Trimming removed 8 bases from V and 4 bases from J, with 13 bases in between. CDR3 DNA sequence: TGTGCCAGCGGCCCCACGGCACCAGATACGCAGTATTTT. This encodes CASGPTAPDTQYF.